Following are 25 T cell receptor beta chains from one sample sequenced in a study of Ad26.COV2.S vaccination and SARS-CoV-2 variants. Assay: immunoSEQ multiplex PCR; the TCRdb copy retains only in-frame clones and omits some. The data hold 350,000 to 500,000 clones, with roughly 89% observed a single time. As to treatment: some 20 received Ad26.COV2.S at low or high dose, single or two shots; about five received placebo; per-sample allocation not given. On day 63 after the first injection, vaccine and placebo recipients gave samples. Source: peripheral blood, taken in a trial of Ad26.COV2.S vaccine versus placebo. These receptors originate from a person aged 18-65 years who received the Ad26.COV2.S COVID-19 vaccine or a placebo.

The CDR3 protein is CASSEVYGYTEAFF. In DNA form, the CDR3 reads TGTGCCAGCAGTGAGGTCTACGGTTACACTGAAGCTTTCTTT. The chain couples TRBV6-1 to TRBJ1-1; D not resolved. Trimming removed 3 bases at V and 3 bases at J, with 11 bases between. This CDR3 spans 14 amino acids. The germline V gene encodes CDR1 MNHNS and CDR2 SASEGT.

The genes are TRBV7-8 and TRBJ2-3, with 7 bases matching TRBD1. CDR1 is SGHVS, CDR2 FQNEAQ, per germline. This CDR3 region has 16 residues. V dropped 5 bases and J dropped 1; count of bases not matched to a gene: 9. The CDR3 DNA sequence: TGTGCCAGCAGCACCCACCAGGGGGTAGGCACAGATACGCAGTATTTT. It specifies CASSTHQGVGTDTQYF. Looking up the rest from reference TRBV7-8 and TRBJ2-3 gives the full variable domain: GAGVSQSPRYKVAKRGQDVALRCDPISGHVSLFWYQQALGQGPEFLTYFQNEAQLDKSGLPSDRFFAERPEGSVSTLKIQRTQQEDSAVYLCASSTHQGVGTDTQYFGPGTRLTVL.

This chain joins TRBV5-1 and TRBJ1-5; possibly TRBD1 for D (5 bases). CDR1 and CDR2 (germline): SGHRS, YFSETQ. CDR3 length: 15 residues. Between the trimmed V and J ends, which lost 0 bases and 7 bases, there was a span of 14 bases. Here the CDR3 reads CASSLGVASGQPQHF. In DNA form, the CDR3 reads TGCGCCAGCAGCTTGGGCGTCGCCTCAGGGCAGCCCCAGCATTTT.

The V call is TRBV24-1, the J call TRBJ2-5; a possible D gene is TRBD2 (6 bases). Germline V gene sequence: CDR1 KGHDR, CDR2 SFDVKD. This CDR3 is built from 14 residues. Trimming took 3 bases from V and 1 from J, leaving 8 bases between them. CDR3 loop: CATSDPGLQETQYF. The CDR3 bases are TGTGCCACCAGTGATCCGGGACTCCAAGAGACCCAGTACTTC.

The chain links TRBV2 to TRBJ1-5; D remains unclear. V lost 7 bases and J lost 4, with 11 bases in between. Germline V gives CDR1 SNHLY, CDR2 FYNNEI. CDR3 length equals 13 residues. The CDR3 coding sequence is TGTGCCAGCAACCGGGAGTTGAATCAGCCCCAGCATTTT. Translated, it gives CASNRELNQPQHF.

The chain joins TRBV28 to TRBJ2-7; 8 bases match TRBD1. Trimming removed 6 bases from V and 2 bases from J; junction bases left unmatched: 6. This CDR3 is built from 14 residues. CDR1 is MDHEN, CDR2 SYDVKM, per germline. This CDR3 reads CASRLQGQAYEQYF. The CDR3 coding sequence is TGTGCCAGCAGGCTACAGGGACAGGCCTACGAGCAGTACTTC.

V usage is TRBV7-9 and J usage is TRBJ1-4; D is unclear. Germline-derived CDR1 and CDR2 are SEHNR and FQNEAQ (reference sequence). This CDR3 is 15 amino acids long. Deletions cut 5 bases from V and 11 bases from J, with 21 bases between. CDR3 loop: CASSASVGVLEKLFF. As DNA, the CDR3 is TGTGCCAGCAGCGCCTCGGTCGGGGTCCTTGAGAAACTGTTTTTT.

V and J are TRBV7-2 and TRBJ1-6; D ambiguous. Germline V gives CDR1 SGHTA, CDR2 FQGNSA. V gave up 0 bases and J gave up 7 bases, with 7 bases separating them. The CDR3 length is 14 residues. The DNA of the CDR3 is TGTGCCAGCAGCTTAGCCGGACTCAATTCACCCCTCCACTTT. This encodes CASSLAGLNSPLHF.

The chain uses TRBV28 and TRBJ1-1, with no clear D. Germline V gene sequence: CDR1 MDHEN, CDR2 SYDVKM. V lost 6 bases and J lost 0, with 11 bases in between. The CDR3 has 14 amino acids. This CDR3 is CASSLRAMNTEAFF. The CDR3 DNA sequence: TGTGCCAGCAGCCTGAGGGCTATGAACACTGAAGCTTTCTTT. The full variable domain, completed using reference TRBV28 and TRBJ1-1, is DVKVTQSSRYLVKRTGEKVFLECVQDMDHENMFWYRQDPGLGLRLIYFSYDVKMKEKGDIPEGYSVSREKKERFSLILESASTNQTSMYLCASSLRAMNTEAFFGQGTRLTVV.

Only one count was recorded for this clone. CDR3 nucleotide sequence: TGTGCCAGCAGCCTTGGGACGGGATTGACCCAGTACTTC. It translates to CASSLGTGLTQYF. This sequence joins TRBV11-3 and TRBJ2-5; D may correspond to TRBD1 or TRBD2 (5 bases each). Trimming stripped 5 bases from V and 7 bases from J, with 14 bases between. Germline V CDR1 and CDR2: SGHNT, YENEEA. The CDR3 runs to 13 residues.

J is TRBJ2-5 and V is TRBV28; 8 bases fit TRBD2. The germline gives CDR1 MDHEN, CDR2 SYDVKM. There are 15 residues in the CDR3. J was trimmed by 4 bases and V by 5 bases; bases with no gene match: 9. The CDR3 loop is CASSPLAGTGETQYF. The CDR3 DNA reads as TGTGCCAGCAGTCCTTTAGCGGGGACGGGAGAGACCCAGTACTTC.

The chain recombines TRBV18 with TRBJ2-4, with D perhaps TRBD1 (5 bases). The V gene lost 1 base and the J gene lost 1 base, with 11 bases spanning the gap. CDR1 is KGHSH and CDR2 is LQKENI in the germline V gene. This CDR3 has 16 amino acids. CDR3 DNA: TGTGCCAGCTCACCACAGGGGAAGGGTGCCAAAAACATTCAGTACTTC. This codes for CASSPQGKGAKNIQYF.

The rearrangement uses TRBV4-1 and TRBJ2-7, with D unresolved. The germline gives CDR1 MGHRA, CDR2 YSYEKL. Trimming shortened V by 3 bases and J by 3 bases, and 12 bases separated the two germline ends. The CDR3 is 14 amino acids. DNA for the CDR3: TGCGCCAGCAGCCATCGGCGCGGCGGCTACGAGCAGTACTTC. Residues: CASSHRRGGYEQYF.

The genes are TRBV5-1 and TRBJ2-7; 9 nucleotides align to TRBD1. CDR1 is SGHRS, CDR2 YFSETQ, per germline. The V segment lost 1 base and the J segment 2 bases; nucleotides outside the gene matches: 1. CDR3 length: 14 residues. CDR3 bases: TGCGCCAGCAGCTTGCGGACAGGGGCCTACGAGCAGTACGTC. Protein product: CASSLRTGAYEQYV.

The rearrangement joins TRBV28 to TRBJ2-7, with D possibly TRBD1 on 6 matching bases. Germline lookup yields CDR1 MDHEN and CDR2 SYDVKM. This CDR3 is built from 14 residues. V shed 7 bases and J shed 3 bases, with 16 bases lying between them. The CDR3 nucleotides are TGTGCCAGCACCTCATGGGGACATGTCTACGAGCAGTACTTC. Translating it yields CASTSWGHVYEQYF.

The chain recombines TRBV7-9 with TRBJ2-7; D unresolved. The V end lost 2 bases, the J end lost 0 bases, and 5 bases lay between the germline ends. The CDR3 runs 13 residues. CDR1 and CDR2 (germline): SEHNR, FQNEAQ (reference sequence). The CDR3 reads CASSLTSSYEQYF. The CDR3, as DNA: TGTGCCAGCAGCTTAACCAGCTCCTACGAGCAGTACTTC.

This sequence joins TRBV5-4 and TRBJ2-7, with 7 bases identical to TRBD1. V trimming: 4 bases; J trimming: 1 base; junction bases outside the gene matches: 5. Germline V lookup: CDR1 SGHNT, CDR2 YYREEE (reference sequence). This CDR3 spans 14 amino acids. This chain's CDR3 is CASSADRESYEQYF. The DNA of the CDR3 is TGTGCCAGCAGCGCAGACAGGGAATCCTACGAGCAGTACTTC. Combining the CDR3 with reference TRBV5-4 and TRBJ2-7 gives the whole variable domain ETGVTQSPTHLIKTRGQQVTLRCSSQSGHNTVSWYQQALGQGPQFIFQYYREEENGRGNFPPRFSGLQFPNYSSELNVNALELDDSALYLCASSADRESYEQYFGPGTRLTVT.

The chain carries TRBV6-2 or TRBV6-3 and TRBJ2-6; tentatively, D is TRBD2 (5 bases). The CDR3 runs to 15 residues. Trimming left V 2 bases short and J 5 bases short, with 10 bases between. The germline gives CDR1 MNHEY, CDR2 SVGEGT. The CDR3 bases are TGTGCCAGCAGTTACCTCGGACTGAGGGCCAACGTCCTGACTTTC. The encoded protein is CASSYLGLRANVLTF.

The rearrangement uses TRBV29-1 and TRBJ1-5, with D possibly matching TRBD1 (6 bases). This CDR3 is built from 13 residues. In germline, CDR1 is SQVTM, CDR2 ANQGSEA. V gave up 5 bases and J gave up 8 bases, with 16 bases separating them. CDR3 amino acids: CSVTAEQGKPQHF. The CDR3 DNA is TGCAGCGTTACCGCCGAACAGGGTAAGCCCCAGCATTTT.

The rearrangement uses TRBV11-2 and TRBJ2-1, with 7 positions matching TRBD1. The CDR3 runs 17 residues. Trimming removed 4 bases from V and 2 bases from J; junction bases left unmatched: 11. Germline-derived CDR1 and CDR2 are SGHAT and FQNNGV. The CDR3 spells CASSSNPSTGTYNEQFF. The DNA for the CDR3 is TGTGCCAGCAGCTCCAACCCCTCGACAGGGACCTACAATGAGCAGTTCTTC.

The V call is TRBV6-1, the J call TRBJ1-1; a weak D match, TRBD1 (6 bases). The CDR3 has 15 amino acids. Trimming stripped 1 base from V and 4 bases from J, with 13 bases between. Germline V gives CDR1 MNHNS, CDR2 SASEGT. The CDR3, as DNA: TGTGCCAGCAGTGAAGGTTGGGGGCCGGGCACTGAAGCTTTCTTT. Its translation: CASSEGWGPGTEAFF.

The J gene is TRBJ2-2, the V gene TRBV7-7; D possibly corresponds to TRBD1 (5 bases). The CDR3 extends over 15 amino acids. From germline, CDR1 is SSHAT and CDR2 FNYEAQ (reference sequence). V shed 1 base and J shed 4 bases, with 10 bases lying between them. CDR3: CASSLGRVGTGELFF. The CDR3 bases are TGTGCCAGCAGCTTAGGCAGGGTTGGCACCGGGGAGCTGTTTTTT.

The chain employs TRBV28 and TRBJ1-1; a possible D gene is TRBD1 (6 bases). The CDR3 is made up of 12 amino acids. In germline, CDR1 is MDHEN, CDR2 SYDVKM. V lost 5 bases and J 11 bases, leaving 15 bases between the germline ends. The CDR3 DNA sequence: TGTGCCAGCAGTCAGACAGGCTCTCGGGCTTTCTTT. Translation: CASSQTGSRAFF.

The V and J genes are TRBV19 and TRBJ1-6; a possible D gene is TRBD1 (6 bases). Per germline, CDR1 LNHDA and CDR2 SQIVND (reference sequence). Trimming took 7 bases from V and 0 from J, leaving 13 bases between them. This CDR3 has 16 residues. CDR3: CASTARGDSYNSPLHF. The CDR3 bases are TGTGCCAGTACGGCCAGGGGAGACTCCTATAATTCACCCCTCCACTTT.

In its sample, this clone was seen a few times. V and J are TRBV27 and TRBJ1-3, with unresolved D. Germline V lookup: CDR1 MNHEY, CDR2 SMNVEV (reference sequence). V was clipped by 6 bases and J by 0 bases, with 18 bases between them. CDR3 length equals 17 residues. The DNA of the CDR3 is TGTGCCAGCAGGCGGTACGGGCATGACTTCTCTGGAAACACCATATATTTT. This encodes CASRRYGHDFSGNTIYF.